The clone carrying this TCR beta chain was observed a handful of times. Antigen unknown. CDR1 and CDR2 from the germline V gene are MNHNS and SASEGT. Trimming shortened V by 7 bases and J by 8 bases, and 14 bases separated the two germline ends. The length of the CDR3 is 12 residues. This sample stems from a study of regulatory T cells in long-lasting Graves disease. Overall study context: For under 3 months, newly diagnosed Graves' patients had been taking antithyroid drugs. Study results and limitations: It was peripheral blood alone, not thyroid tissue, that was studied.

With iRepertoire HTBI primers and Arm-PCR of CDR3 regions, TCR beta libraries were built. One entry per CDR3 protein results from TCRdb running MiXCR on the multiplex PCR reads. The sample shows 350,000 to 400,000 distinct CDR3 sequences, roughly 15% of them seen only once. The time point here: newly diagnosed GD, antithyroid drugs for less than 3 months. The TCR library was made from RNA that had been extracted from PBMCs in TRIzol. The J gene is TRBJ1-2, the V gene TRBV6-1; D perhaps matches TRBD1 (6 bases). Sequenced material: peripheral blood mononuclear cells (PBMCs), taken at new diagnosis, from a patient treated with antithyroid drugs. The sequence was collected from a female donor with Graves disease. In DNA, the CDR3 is TGTGCCAGCACCGAGGCGGGGGGCGGCTACACCTTC. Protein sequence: CASTEAGGGYTF.